This T cell receptor beta chain emerged from a study of shared clonotypes between healthy human individuals. Comments on this clone: Other nucleotide sequences in the sample specify the same CDR3.

Generated by immunoSEQ multiplex PCR, the TCRdb table keeps only in-frame clones and is missing some. The table lists about 2.1 million clones, over 85% of them singletons, with approximately 1.7% in the top ten. Naive CD8 cells lacked CD45RO, underwent positive selection for CCR7 and left out terminally differentiated effector memory CD45RA+ cells. CDR1 and CDR2 (germline): SEHNR, FQNEAQ (reference sequence). Trimming removed 1 base at V and 3 bases at J, with 7 bases between. The CDR3 is made up of 13 amino acids. The chain is built from TRBV7-9 and TRBJ2-7; D is unclear. This TCR was recovered from a man younger than 35 in good health. Some clones in this sample may be carry-over from other donors' samples. The source material was naive CD8+ T cells from PBMCs. CDR3 loop: CASSLVTGYEQYF. The CDR3 region has the DNA TGTGCCAGCAGCTTAGTTACTGGCTACGAGCAGTACTTC.